The clone carrying this T cell receptor (beta chain) was seen a handful of times. No antigen is known for it. Relative to the germline gene, one junction end is altered; a read error may explain this. The germline V gene encodes CDR1 SGHVS and CDR2 FQNEAQ. The CDR3 covers 15 residues. With a J-beta primer mix and a sample-barcoded 5' primer, a second PCR ran roughly 6 to 12 cycles. TCRdb re-called the 5' RACE reads through MiXCR, storing one row per CDR3 protein. The sample consists of some 800,000 distinct CDR3 sequences, roughly 25% of them appearing once. The sample is drawn from a study of blood T cells in healthy people across ages. Study-wide findings and caveats: TCR beta diversity correlated strongly with naive T cell percentage. Both higher diversity and more naive CD4+ cells marked long-lived donors when set against aged donors.

The sample also formed part of further work on T cells of mothers and their children.

The sequence was obtained from a boy aged 5-17 years in good health. The J gene is TRBJ2-3, the V gene TRBV7-8; 11 bases are a match to TRBD2. The material sequenced was blood. This CDR3 reads CVSSNLAGGTDTQYF. The CDR3 bases are TGTGTCAGCAGCAATCTAGCGGGAGGTACAGATACGCAGTATTTT. The whole variable domain, remainder taken from reference TRBV7-8 and TRBJ2-3, is GAGVSQSPRYKVAKRGQDVALRCDPISGHVSLFWYQQALGQGPEFLTYFQNEAQLDKSGLPSDRFFAERPEGSVSTLKIQRTQQEDSAVYLCVSSNLAGGTDTQYFGPGTRLTVL.